This passage covers 17 T cell receptor beta chains from one sample sequenced in a study of Tregs in tolerant kidney transplant recipients. The nonmyeloablative bone marrow transplants came from related graft donors, with transient mixed chimerism. Assay used: immunoSEQ multiplex PCR; TCRdb lists only in-frame clones, some missing. Seen here are roughly 64,000 clones, around 87% observed once, and the top ten hold about 3.8%. Sequenced material: CD4+ T cells from blood (PBMCs), taken 6 months after the transplant. The receptors were sampled from a human patient who received a combined kidney and bone marrow transplant. Some T cells may be supplied by the graft donor.

The chain combines TRBV19 with TRBJ2-5; D remains unclear. The V end was cut by 1 base, the J end by 5 bases, with 2 bases between. The CDR3 is 11 amino acids. The germline V gene encodes CDR1 LNHDA and CDR2 SQIVND (reference sequence). CDR3 DNA: TGTGCCAGTAGTATAGCTGAGACCCAGTACTTC. Translating gives CASSIAETQYF.

This rearrangement joins TRBV5-4 to TRBJ2-1; D gene ambiguous. From germline, CDR1 is SGHNT and CDR2 YYREEE (reference sequence). The CDR3 has 14 amino acids. Trimming took off 0 bases at V and 4 bases at J, with 8 bases between the two ends. CDR3 amino acids: CASSLVSVYNEQFF. The CDR3 DNA reads as TGTGCCAGCAGCTTGGTCTCCGTTTACAATGAGCAGTTCTTC.

V is TRBV9 and J is TRBJ1-1; the D gene is possibly TRBD1 (5 bases). Between the trimmed V and J ends, which lost 2 bases and 4 bases, there was a span of 12 bases. This CDR3 has 14 amino acids. Germline lookup yields CDR1 SGDLS and CDR2 YYNGEE. Here the CDR3 DNA reads TGTGCCAGCAGCGTGTCGGGGAGGGGCACTGAAGCTTTCTTT. It is translated as CASSVSGRGTEAFF.

The chain joins TRBV19 to TRBJ2-3, with D perhaps matching TRBD2 (6 bases). The germline CDR1 and CDR2 sequences are LNHDA and SQIVND (reference sequence). V was cut by 6 bases and J by 1 base, with 14 bases left in between. The CDR3 length is 15 residues. CDR3 loop: CASSIAGRRTDTQYF. The CDR3 region has the DNA TGTGCCAGTAGCATCGCGGGGCGTCGCACAGATACGCAGTATTTT.

The chain joins TRBV4-1 to TRBJ2-3; TRBD2 might be the D (6 bases). Germline values: CDR1 MGHRA, CDR2 YSYEKL. V lost 4 bases to trimming and J lost 2 bases, with 13 bases between them. The CDR3 has 15 amino acids. CDR3 sequence: CASSRFSGYTDTQYF. The CDR3 DNA sequence: TGCGCCAGCAGCCGCTTTAGCGGTTACACAGATACGCAGTATTTT.

This chain connects TRBV6-6 to TRBJ2-7, with TRBD2 matching over 12 bases. With V trimmed by 6 bases and J by 0 bases, 6 bases remained unmatched. Germline V gene data show CDR1 as MNHNY and CDR2 as SVGAGI (reference sequence). The CDR3 runs 16 residues. This CDR3 is CASSRTSGTSSYEQYF. The DNA of the CDR3 is TGTGCCAGCAGCCGGACTAGCGGGACGAGCTCCTACGAGCAGTACTTC.

In its sample, this clone was seen once. J is TRBJ2-7 and V is TRBV4-1, with a possible D match to TRBD2 (5 bases). V lost 5 bases to trimming and J lost 2 bases, with 10 bases between them. The germline V gene has CDR1 MGHRA and CDR2 YSYEKL. The CDR3 covers 13 residues. CDR3 coding DNA: TGCGCCAGCAGCGCCCGGGATCCCTACGAGCAGTACTTC. It is translated as CASSARDPYEQYF.

This clone was detected only a few times. This sequence joins TRBV10-2 and TRBJ1-2; D is undetermined. The CDR3 has 15 amino acids. V lost 0 bases, J lost 7 bases, and 15 bases lay in between. CDR1 and CDR2 from the germline V gene are WSHSY and SAAADI. CDR3 sequence (DNA): TGCGCCAGCAGTGAGTCGAGTGGGCAGTTGGGTGGCTACACCTTC. It is translated as CASSESSGQLGGYTF.

V and J are TRBV28 and TRBJ1-2; TRBD1 aligns across 10 bases. Trimming cost V 6 bases and J 8 bases; bases outside gene matches: 6. The CDR3 is 13 amino acids. The germline CDR1 and CDR2 sequences are MDHEN and SYDVKM. CDR3 in DNA: TGTGCCAGCAGACGCGGACAGGGGGGGGGCTACACCTTC. Its protein product is CASRRGQGGGYTF.

The chain uses TRBV11-3 and TRBJ2-7; tentatively, D is TRBD1 (5 bases). Per germline, CDR1 SGHNT and CDR2 YENEEA. The CDR3 contains 14 residues. Deletions cut 5 bases from V and 1 base from J, with 12 bases between. CDR3 sequence: CASSPRTGSYEQYF. The CDR3 nucleotides are TGTGCCAGCAGCCCTAGAACAGGTTCCTACGAGCAGTACTTC.

V and J are TRBV9 and TRBJ2-3; 11 bases line up with TRBD2. CDR3 length equals 17 residues. The V and J ends lost 4 bases and 0 bases, in that order; junction bases with no gene match: 7. Germline assignment: CDR1 SGDLS and CDR2 YYNGEE. The DNA of the CDR3 is TGTGCCAGCAGCCTCATTAGCGGGGGGGCTAGCACAGATACGCAGTATTTT. This codes for CASSLISGGASTDTQYF.

The CDR3 is CASSVDPNTGHDGNTIYF. The CDR3 DNA reads TGTGCCAGCAGCGTAGACCCCAATACAGGGCATGATGGAAACACCATATATTTT. The chain employs TRBV9 and TRBJ1-3; TRBD1 might be the D (6 bases). Germline loops: CDR1 SGDLS, CDR2 YYNGEE. The CDR3 is 18 residues long. V gave up 0 bases and J gave up 3 bases, with 19 bases separating them.

CDR3: CASSFPGLAEQETQYF. The CDR3 bases are TGCGCCAGCAGCTTTCCGGGACTAGCGGAGCAAGAGACCCAGTACTTC. J is TRBJ2-5 and V is TRBV5-1; 11 positions agree with TRBD2. Losses at the gene ends were 2 bases for V and 2 bases for J; bases not matched to a gene: 5. The CDR3 is 16 amino acids. Germline values: CDR1 SGHRS, CDR2 YFSETQ.

Notes on this clone: The junction shows a germline mismatch at one end, possibly a read error. The V and J genes are TRBV14 and TRBJ2-5; 16 positions match TRBD2. The germline V gene encodes CDR1 SGHDN and CDR2 FVKESK. This CDR3 comprises 20 residues. The CDR3 DNA is TGTGCCAGCAGTCAAGGAGGGACTAGCGGGGGGGCCCTATTCCAAGAGACCCAGTACTTC. It specifies CASSQGGTSGGALFQETQYF.

This clone has only a few counts. This chain uses TRBV15 with TRBJ1-2; D is ambiguous. This CDR3 comprises 12 residues. Trimming removed 0 bases from V and 5 bases from J, with 4 bases in between. The germline CDR1 and CDR2 sequences are LNHNV and YYDKDF (reference sequence). The CDR3 DNA reads TGTGCCACCAGCAGAGATCTTTATGGCTACACCTTC. This gives the protein CATSRDLYGYTF.

As regards this clone: At one boundary the junction diverges from the germline segment, which might be a read error. In DNA, the CDR3 is TGCAGCGTTATACAGAGGGGGTCCGGAGAGCTGTTTTTT. The encoded protein is CSVIQRGSGELFF. The chain joins TRBV29-1 to TRBJ2-2; a weak D match, TRBD1 (6 bases). The V gene's germline CDR1 is SQVTM and CDR2 ANQGSEA. The CDR3 runs 13 residues.

The chain couples TRBV18 to TRBJ2-3; 7 positions agree with TRBD2. With V trimmed by 3 bases and J by 9 bases, 3 bases remained unmatched. Per the germline V gene, CDR1 is KGHSH and CDR2 is LQKENI. The CDR3 runs to 12 residues. CDR3 DNA sequence: TGTGCCAGCTCACCGGGAGGGGACACGCAGTATTTT. Its protein is CASSPGGDTQYF.